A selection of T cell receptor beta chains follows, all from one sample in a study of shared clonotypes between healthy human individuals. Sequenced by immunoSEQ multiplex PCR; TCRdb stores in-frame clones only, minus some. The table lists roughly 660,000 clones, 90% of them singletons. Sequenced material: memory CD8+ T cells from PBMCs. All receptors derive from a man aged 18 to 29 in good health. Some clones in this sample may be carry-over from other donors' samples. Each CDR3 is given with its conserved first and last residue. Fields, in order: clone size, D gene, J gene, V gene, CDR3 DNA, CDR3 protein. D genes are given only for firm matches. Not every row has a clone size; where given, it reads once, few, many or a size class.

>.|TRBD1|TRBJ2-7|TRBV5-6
TGTGCCAGCAGCTTGTGGACAGGGGGCGACGAGCAGTACTTC
CASSLWTGGDEQYF
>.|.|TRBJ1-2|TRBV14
TGTGCCAGCAGCCAAGGACAGGCCTATGGCTACACCTTC
CASSQGQAYGYTF
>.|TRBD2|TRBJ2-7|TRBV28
TGTGCCAGCATTCCATTCTCCCGGCCTCCAGCGGGAGGTGGCGAGCAGTACTTC
CASIPFSRPPAGGGEQYF
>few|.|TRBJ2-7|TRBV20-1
TGCAGTGCTAGGGTAGACTACGAGCAGTACTTC
CSARVDYEQYF
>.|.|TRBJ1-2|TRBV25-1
TGTGCCAGCAGTGACCCGGACAGCCTCTATGGCTACACCTTC
CASSDPDSLYGYTF
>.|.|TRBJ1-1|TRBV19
TGTGCCAGTAGTATCTCGGTGAACACTGAAGCTTTCTTT
CASSISVNTEAFF
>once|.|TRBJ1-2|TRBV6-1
TGTGCCAGCAGTGACTTCTTTATTGGGAGCGACTATGGCTACACCTTC
CASSDFFIGSDYGYTF
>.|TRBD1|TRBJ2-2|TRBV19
TGTGCCAGTAGTAGGGAGAGACAGGGGTGGACCGGGGAGCTGTTTTTT
CASSRERQGWTGELFF
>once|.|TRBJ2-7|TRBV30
TGTGCCTGGAATCTCGGAACCTACGAGCAGTACTTC
CAWNLGTYEQYF
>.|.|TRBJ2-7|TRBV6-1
TGTGCCAGCAGTGAACCCCTAGCGTTTCAGCAGTACTTC
CASSEPLAFQQYF
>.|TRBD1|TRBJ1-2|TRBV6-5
TGTGCCAGCAGTTCTCCGGGACAGGGATGGTATGGCTACACCTTC
CASSSPGQGWYGYTF
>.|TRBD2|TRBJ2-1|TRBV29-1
TGCAGCGTTGTTCTTAGCGGGAGTTGGGATGAGCAGTTCTTC
CSVVLSGSWDEQFF
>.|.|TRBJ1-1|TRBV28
TGTGCCAGCTCTCCTAGCAACACTGAAGCTTTCTTT
CASSPSNTEAFF
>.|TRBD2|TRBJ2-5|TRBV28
TGTGCCAGCACCCCCGGGACTAGCGGGAGTGAGACCCAGTACTTC
CASTPGTSGSETQYF
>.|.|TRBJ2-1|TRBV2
TGTGCCAGCAGTGAATTACTAGCCCTCTCCTACAATGAGCAGTTCTTC
CASSELLALSYNEQFF
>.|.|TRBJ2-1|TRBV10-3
TGTGCCATCAGTGACACCCAGCGGGTACTAGGGGAGCAGTTCTTC
CAISDTQRVLGEQFF
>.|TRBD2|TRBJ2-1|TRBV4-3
TGCGCCAGCAGCCTCGGACTAGCGGGAGCTCGGGAGCAGTTCTTC
CASSLGLAGAREQFF
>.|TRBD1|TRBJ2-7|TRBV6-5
TGTGCCAGCAGGGACAGGGTTTGGGGGCCCTACGAGCAGTACTTC
CASRDRVWGPYEQYF
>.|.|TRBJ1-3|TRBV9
TGTGCCAGCAGCGTAGCAGGGGCTGGAAACACCATATATTTT
CASSVAGAGNTIYF
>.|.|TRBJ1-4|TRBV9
TGTGCCAGCAGCTCCCCCCTCAGTGAAAAACTGTTTTTT
CASSSPLSEKLFF
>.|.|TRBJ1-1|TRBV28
TGTGCCAGCAGTTTACGGACGATGAACACTGAAGCTTTCTTT
CASSLRTMNTEAFF
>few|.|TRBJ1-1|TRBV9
TGTGCCAGCAGCCCGGGCAGGAACACTGAAGCTTTCTTT
CASSPGRNTEAFF
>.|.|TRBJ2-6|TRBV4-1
TGCGCCAGCAGCTGGGGGGCTGGGGGCGTCCTGACTTTC
CASSWGAGGVLTF
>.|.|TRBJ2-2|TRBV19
TGTGCCAGTAGAGCTTTGGGAGAAAAGAACACCGGGGAGCTGTTTTTT
CASRALGEKNTGELFF
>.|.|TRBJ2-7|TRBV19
TGTGCCAGTAGTATAGATAAGCTAGCTACCTACGAGCAGTACTTC
CASSIDKLATYEQYF
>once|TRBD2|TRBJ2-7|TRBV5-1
TGCGCCAGCAGTTACTCCGGACTAGCGGCTTCCTACGAGCAGTACTTC
CASSYSGLAASYEQYF
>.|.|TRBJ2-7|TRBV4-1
TGCGCCAGCAGCCAAGTGGACGGGACCTCCTACGAGCAGTACTTC
CASSQVDGTSYEQYF
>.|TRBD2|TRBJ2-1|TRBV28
TGTGCCAGCAGCCTCGGGACTAGCGTGTACAATGAGCAGTTCTTC
CASSLGTSVYNEQFF
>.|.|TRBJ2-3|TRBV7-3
TGTGCCAGCAGCTTCGCCGTGGAGGCGGGAACAGATACGCAGTATTTT
CASSFAVEAGTDTQYF
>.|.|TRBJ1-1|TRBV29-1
TGCAGCGTTGGTAGGAACACTGAAGCTTTCTTT
CSVGRNTEAFF
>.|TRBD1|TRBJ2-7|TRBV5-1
TGCGCCAGCAGCTTTGGGACAGGGACTCACGAGCAGTACTTC
CASSFGTGTHEQYF
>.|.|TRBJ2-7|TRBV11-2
TGTGCCAGCAGCTTATTCCGAGCCCAATACTCCTACGAGCAGTACTTC
CASSLFRAQYSYEQYF
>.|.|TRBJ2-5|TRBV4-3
TGCGCCAGCAGCCAGAGCATTGCGGGTGGAGAGGCCCAGTACTTC
CASSQSIAGGEAQYF
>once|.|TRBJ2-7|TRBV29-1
TGCAGCGTGCACCCGGGAACAGGGCCCTACGAGCAGTACTTC
CSVHPGTGPYEQYF
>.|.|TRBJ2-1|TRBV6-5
TGTGCCAGCAGTTACTCGCTGAGAGGGGATGAGCAGTTCTTC
CASSYSLRGDEQFF
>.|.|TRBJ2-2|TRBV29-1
TGCAGCGTCTTGCGGGGAAACACCGGGGAGCTGTTTTTT
CSVLRGNTGELFF
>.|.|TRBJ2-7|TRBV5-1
TGCGCCAGCAGCTACAACGTCTACGAGCAGTACTTC
CASSYNVYEQYF
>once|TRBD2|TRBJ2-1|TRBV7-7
TGTGCCAGCAGCTGGGGACTAGCGGCATACAATGAGCAGTTCTTC
CASSWGLAAYNEQFF
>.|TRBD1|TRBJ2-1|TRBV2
TGTGCCAGCAGTGACGAAGGACAGGGCCGTAGAGACTATGAGCAGTTCTTC
CASSDEGQGRRDYEQFF
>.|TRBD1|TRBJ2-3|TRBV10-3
TGTGCCATCAGACTGACAGGGGGGGCCACAGATACGCAGTATTTT
CAIRLTGGATDTQYF
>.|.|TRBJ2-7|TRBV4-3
TGCGCCAGCAGCCAAGATAATATGGGAGCGCTTGAGCAGTACTTC
CASSQDNMGALEQYF